This T cell receptor (beta chain) derives from a study of blood T cell repertoires in COVID-19. Study context: PBMCs, B-cell-depleted T cells, or T cells were the source of the cDNA or gDNA that made up the material.

Self-reported history from a screening survey and questionnaire set each donor's cohort. In Cohort 3, a recovered donor had either two negative PCRs, clearance, or symptom resolution. This clone has only one observation. Germline V gene data show CDR1 as SNHLY and CDR2 as FYNNEI. The CDR3 is made up of 11 amino acids. Trimming cost V 8 bases and J 7 bases, with 11 bases left between them. Some clones are missing from TCRdb's copy, which holds only in-frame ones; the method was immunoSEQ multiplex PCR. The sample includes 200,000 to 300,000 clones, more than 85% of them seen just once. The sequence came from a woman in her thirties who had recovered from COVID-19. The gene calls are TRBV2 and TRBJ2-5; perhaps TRBD1 as D (5 bases). The specimen was PBMCs or T cells enriched from blood (not recorded which). In DNA form, the CDR3 reads TGTGCCAGCCAGGGCCCCAGGACCCAGTACTTC. Translated: CASQGPRTQYF.